This T cell receptor beta chain was found in a study of blood T cell repertoires in COVID-19. Original processing methods: Cell counts per sample came from amplifying reference gene primers. TCRdb's copy holds only in-frame clones and misses some; the assay was immunoSEQ multiplex PCR. V, J and clone size derive from that table, while D and trimming were established from the DNA sequence. This table holds 55,000 or so clones, roughly four fifths found once. Germline V CDR1 and CDR2: SGHKS, YYEKEE (reference sequence). Trimming took off 5 bases at V and 6 bases at J, with 18 bases between the two ends. There are 15 residues in the CDR3.

V is TRBV5-5 and J is TRBJ1-5; D is ambiguous. Sequences were obtained from peripheral blood. The clonotype originates from a human donor in a cohort sampled during active or convalescent COVID-19. The CDR3 DNA follows: TGTGCCAGCAGTGACGGCCCCGCCGGAGGTCAGCCCCAGCATTTT. Translating gives CASSDGPAGGQPQHF.